What follows are 32 T cell receptor beta chains derived from one specimen sequenced in a study of shared clonotypes between healthy human individuals (TCRdb year 2020). The library was produced with the immunoSEQ multiplex PCR assay. Not all clones reach the TCRdb copy of this immuneACCESS table, which keeps in-frame sequences only. Checked studies attribute under half of the gap to unresolved V genes and leave the rest unexplained. A total of roughly 300,000 clones appear in this sample, around 67% of them only once. Of the sample, roughly a tenth falls within the top ten clones. The sequenced sample was memory CD4+ T cells sorted from blood. Reading the label with the study, this specimen's cell subset or site is: CD45RA-negative fraction. These receptors were taken from a man in his thirties or forties in good health.

This rearrangement joins TRBV6-6 to TRBJ2-7; possible D gene TRBD1, 6 bases. Per the germline V gene, CDR1 is MNHNY and CDR2 is SVGAGI (reference sequence). Trimming left V 7 bases short and J 1 base short, with 11 bases between. This CDR3 has 13 residues. The CDR3 here is CASTGEFSYEQYF. For the CDR3, the DNA is TGTGCCAGCACAGGGGAGTTTTCCTACGAGCAGTACTTC.

The chain is built from TRBV7-3 and TRBJ2-3, with 8 bases identical to TRBD2. This CDR3 spans 15 amino acids. The germline V gene has CDR1 SGHTA and CDR2 FQGTGA. V was pared by 6 bases and J by 6 bases, with 11 bases of the junction left unmatched. The CDR3 spells CASSPGGLGADTQYF. The CDR3 nucleotides read TGTGCCAGCAGTCCCGGGGGACTAGGAGCGGATACGCAGTATTTT.

This clone came up many times. CDR3 loop: CASSQDNDRAGDYEQYF. The DNA for the CDR3 is TGCGCCAGCAGCCAAGATAACGATCGGGCGGGAGACTACGAGCAGTACTTC. The genes are TRBV4-1 and TRBJ2-7, with 7 nucleotides matching TRBD2. The trim removed 0 bases at V and 3 bases at J, leaving 11 bases unmatched. The CDR3 contains 17 residues. Germline loops: CDR1 MGHRA, CDR2 YSYEKL.

This clone was detected many times. The chain is built from TRBV28 and TRBJ2-7; TRBD1 matches 10 bases. CDR3 length: 14 amino acids. V shed 6 bases, J shed 6 bases, and the junction held 8 bases outside the gene matches. CDR1 is MDHEN and CDR2 is SYDVKM in the germline V gene. This CDR3 is CASRQDRGRFEQYF. Written as DNA, the CDR3 is TGTGCCAGCAGACAAGACAGGGGGCGATTCGAGCAGTACTTC.

The chain recombines TRBV27 with TRBJ1-1, with D possibly TRBD1 on 5 matching bases. Deletions cut 5 bases from V and 4 bases from J, with 17 bases between. The CDR3 covers 15 residues. CDR1 and CDR2 (germline): MNHEY, SMNVEV (reference sequence). The CDR3 DNA sequence: TGTGCCAGCAGTCCGGGTAGGGGTCGGGGCACTGAAGCTTTCTTT. It is translated as CASSPGRGRGTEAFF.

This clone is a singleton in its sample. The rearrangement uses TRBV28 and TRBJ1-5; TRBD1 matches at 7 bases. Per germline, CDR1 MDHEN and CDR2 SYDVKM. V was pared by 8 bases and J by 4 bases, with 8 bases of the junction left unmatched. The CDR3 contains 14 residues. The CDR3 nucleotides read TGTGCCAGCCTCAGGGACAGCCTTAATCAGCCCCAGCATTTT. It is translated as CASLRDSLNQPQHF.

The CDR3 sequence: CASSTRLAGTYNEQFF. The CDR3 DNA is TGTGCCAGCAGCACCCGACTAGCGGGGACCTACAATGAGCAGTTCTTC. The V call is TRBV11-2, the J call TRBJ2-1; TRBD2 matches 11 bases. The length of the CDR3 is 16 residues. V was pared by 5 bases and J by 2 bases, with 5 bases of the junction left unmatched. Germline assignment: CDR1 SGHAT and CDR2 FQNNGV.

This clone occurred once. The chain has TRBV10-1 and TRBJ2-2; 9 bases match TRBD2. V dropped 5 bases and J dropped 7; count of bases not matched to a gene: 5. The germline gives CDR1 WNHNN, CDR2 SYGVQD (reference sequence). The length of the CDR3 is 14 residues. The CDR3 DNA sequence: TGCGCCAGCAGTAGGGGACTAGCTAGCGGGGAGCTGTTTTTT. Translation: CASSRGLASGELFF.

V is TRBV5-1 and J is TRBJ1-4; perhaps TRBD1 as D (5 bases). The V end lost 3 bases, the J end lost 8 bases, and 14 bases lay between the germline ends. Germline assignment: CDR1 SGHRS and CDR2 YFSETQ. This CDR3 has 14 amino acids. As DNA, the CDR3 is TGCGCCAGCAGCTATTATAGAGGGGACGAAAAACTGTTTTTT. It codes for CASSYYRGDEKLFF.

This chain links TRBV29-1 with TRBJ2-7, with a tentative D call TRBD1 (6 bases). In germline, CDR1 is SQVTM, CDR2 ANQGSEA. V was pared by 6 bases and J by 3 bases, with 9 bases between. This CDR3 spans 11 amino acids. CDR3 nucleotides: TGCAGCGTCACAGGGCGCTACGAGCAGTACTTC. Protein product: CSVTGRYEQYF.

This clone has only a few counts. V usage is TRBV4-1 and J usage is TRBJ2-7; perhaps TRBD1 as D (5 bases). This CDR3 spans 15 amino acids. V gave up 1 base and J gave up 3 bases, with 13 bases separating them. CDR1 is MGHRA, CDR2 YSYEKL, per germline. The CDR3 is CASSQALVGDYEQYF. In DNA form, the CDR3 reads TGCGCCAGCAGCCAAGCCCTAGTAGGGGACTACGAGCAGTACTTC.

The chain joins TRBV5-4 to TRBJ2-7; perhaps TRBD1 as D (6 bases). Germline V gene lookup returns CDR1 SGHNT and CDR2 YYREEE (reference sequence). Trimming removed 5 bases from V and 2 bases from J, with 17 bases in between. The CDR3 is 15 amino acids. The CDR3 protein is CASSTGQLLTYEQYF. The CDR3 DNA reads TGTGCCAGCAGTACAGGACAGCTCTTAACCTACGAGCAGTACTTC. Drawing the rest from reference TRBV5-4 and TRBJ2-7, the complete variable domain is ETGVTQSPTHLIKTRGQQVTLRCSSQSGHNTVSWYQQALGQGPQFIFQYYREEENGRGNFPPRFSGLQFPNYSSELNVNALELDDSALYLCASSTGQLLTYEQYFGPGTRLTVT.

This chain joins TRBV19 and TRBJ2-7; D unclear. The CDR3 extends over 17 amino acids. With 0 bases removed from V and 4 bases from J, the gap between germline ends came to 19 bases. In germline, CDR1 is LNHDA, CDR2 SQIVND (reference sequence). DNA of the CDR3: TGTGCCAGTAGTATAGAGTGGAGACAAACTCGGATATACGAGCAGTACTTC. Amino acids: CASSIEWRQTRIYEQYF. The full variable domain, with the rest looked up from reference TRBV19 and TRBJ2-7, is DGGITQSPKYLFRKEGQNVTLSCEQNLNHDAMYWYRQDPGQGLRLIYYSQIVNDFQKGDIAEGYSVSREKKESFPLTVTSAQKNPTAFYLCASSIEWRQTRIYEQYFGPGTRLTVT.

The rearrangement links TRBV5-4 to TRBJ2-1; the D gene is possibly TRBD2 (5 bases). Between the trimmed V and J ends, which lost 0 bases and 4 bases, there was a span of 8 bases. CDR1 and CDR2 from the germline V gene are SGHNT and YYREEE (reference sequence). There are 14 residues in the CDR3. The CDR3 DNA reads TGTGCCAGCAGCTTGGCTAGCACTTACAATGAGCAGTTCTTC. Translation: CASSLASTYNEQFF.

This chain connects TRBV4-3 to TRBJ1-6, with unresolved D. The length of the CDR3 is 15 residues. Trimming stripped 0 bases from V and 6 bases from J, with 9 bases between. Germline CDR1 and CDR2: LGHNA and YSLEER. The CDR3 nucleotides read TGCGCCAGCAGCCAAGATCTTGCGGGTAATTCACCCCTCCACTTT. Encoded protein: CASSQDLAGNSPLHF.

V gene TRBV11-2 combines with J gene TRBJ2-7; 11 nucleotides align to TRBD1. Germline trimming cut 4 bases from V and 2 bases from J; bases unmatched to any gene: 7. CDR3 length: 16 amino acids. In germline, CDR1 is SGHAT, CDR2 FQNNGV. In DNA, the CDR3 is TGTGCCAGCAGCTCTCTCGGACAGGGGGCCCCCTACGAGCAGTACTTC. It specifies CASSSLGQGAPYEQYF.

This chain connects TRBV6-5 to TRBJ1-1; weak D call: TRBD1 (6 bases). Germline V CDR1 and CDR2: MNHEY, SVGAGI. With 5 bases removed from V and 4 bases from J, the gap between germline ends came to 14 bases. CDR3 length: 14 residues. CDR3 nucleotides: TGTGCCAGCAGTCAAAACCTCAGGGGCACTGAAGCTTTCTTT. It is translated as CASSQNLRGTEAFF.

The chain couples TRBV30 to TRBJ2-7; D ambiguous. V lost 0 bases and J 4 bases, leaving 10 bases between the germline ends. The CDR3 sequence is 13 residues long. The germline V gene encodes CDR1 GTSNPN and CDR2 SVGIG (reference sequence). The CDR3, as DNA: TGTGCCTGGAGTGTAGATCTGGTGTACGAGCAGTACTTC. Translation: CAWSVDLVYEQYF.

The chain is built from TRBV6-1 and TRBJ2-5, with D uncertain. The CDR3 is 13 residues long. V lost 5 bases and J 1 base, leaving 8 bases between the germline ends. The germline V gene has CDR1 MNHNS and CDR2 SASEGT. The CDR3 nucleotides are TGTGCCAGCAGTTGGACCAGCCAAGAGACCCAGTACTTC. Protein: CASSWTSQETQYF.

The chain joins TRBV2 to TRBJ1-1; D is unclear. Trimming took 4 bases from V and 8 from J, leaving 11 bases between them. Per germline, CDR1 SNHLY and CDR2 FYNNEI. The CDR3 contains 12 residues. The CDR3 is CASSAYGAEAFF. The CDR3 DNA sequence: TGTGCCAGCAGTGCGTATGGAGCCGAAGCTTTCTTT.

This clone occurred many times. This CDR3 is also generated by other DNA sequences in the sample. This chain joins TRBV2 and TRBJ2-2, with D tentatively TRBD1 or TRBD2 (5 bases each). The germline V and J ends were trimmed by 8 bases and 2 bases, with 12 bases remaining between them. CDR3 length: 14 amino acids. The germline V gene encodes CDR1 SNHLY and CDR2 FYNNEI. CDR3 sequence (DNA): TGTGCCAGCCAGGGAGACCTCAACACCGGGGAGCTGTTTTTT. Its translation: CASQGDLNTGELFF.

There are many counts of this clone. V and J are TRBV11-2 and TRBJ1-2; D is ambiguous. Germline V gene sequence: CDR1 SGHAT, CDR2 FQNNGV. CDR3 length: 14 residues. V shed 1 base and J shed 4 bases, with 10 bases lying between them. CDR3 sequence (DNA): TGTGCCAGCAGCTTAGCTGGCCAGATCTATGGCTACACCTTC. It yields the protein CASSLAGQIYGYTF.

The chain has TRBV5-1 and TRBJ1-4; possibly TRBD1 for D (6 bases). Trimming left V 0 bases short and J 4 bases short, with 16 bases between. The CDR3 is made up of 17 amino acids. Germline V gene sequence: CDR1 SGHRS, CDR2 YFSETQ. The CDR3 loop reads CASSLAHGGHLNEKLFF. The CDR3 coding sequence is TGCGCCAGCAGCTTGGCGCACGGGGGACATCTTAATGAAAAACTGTTTTTT.

V and J are TRBV5-4 and TRBJ2-1; 7 bases are shared with TRBD1. The V and J ends lost 4 bases and 8 bases, in that order; junction bases with no gene match: 6. The CDR3 is made up of 13 amino acids. Germline CDR1 reads SGHNT; CDR2 reads YYREEE (reference sequence). CDR3 amino acids: CASSLNRGDEQFF. CDR3 coding DNA: TGTGCCAGCAGCCTAAACAGGGGAGATGAGCAGTTCTTC.

The genes are TRBV7-8 and TRBJ2-1; D possibly corresponds to TRBD1 (5 bases). V shed 5 bases and J shed 2 bases, with 19 bases lying between them. Germline CDR1 SGHVS, CDR2 FQNEAQ. The CDR3 consists of 17 residues. The CDR3 region is CASSEDAFQGAYNEQFF. CDR3 DNA sequence: TGTGCCAGCAGCGAAGACGCTTTTCAAGGGGCCTACAATGAGCAGTTCTTC.

V and J are TRBV7-9 and TRBJ2-7; TRBD1 aligns across 9 bases. CDR3 length equals 13 residues. V lost 5 bases, J lost 9 bases, and 8 bases stayed unmatched. Germline loops: CDR1 SEHNR, CDR2 FQNEAQ (reference sequence). CDR3 DNA: TGTGCCAGCAGCCCTGACAGGGGGGCAGCGCAGTACTTC. This translates into CASSPDRGAAQYF. The variable domain in full, completed from reference TRBV7-9 and TRBJ2-7, reads DTGVSQNPRHKITKRGQNVTFRCDPISEHNRLYWYRQTLGQGPEFLTYFQNEAQLEKSRLLSDRFSAERPKGSFSTLEIQRTEQGDSAMYLCASSPDRGAAQYFGPGTRLTVT.

J is TRBJ2-5 and V is TRBV4-3, with TRBD2 matching 7 bases. Germline V gives CDR1 LGHNA, CDR2 YSLEER. The CDR3 extends over 16 amino acids. The V segment lost 1 base and the J segment 4 bases; nucleotides outside the gene matches: 9. The CDR3 DNA sequence: TGCGCCAGCAGCCAAGCGGGGAGGGGCCGAGGAGAGACCCAGTACTTC. Protein: CASSQAGRGRGETQYF.

The chain couples TRBV5-4 to TRBJ2-7, with a tentative D call TRBD2 (5 bases). The germline V gene has CDR1 SGHNT and CDR2 YYREEE (reference sequence). The length of the CDR3 is 16 residues. V was clipped by 0 bases and J by 7 bases, with 20 bases between them. CDR3 coding DNA: TGTGCCAGCAGCTTGGAAGGACGGATCACCCCGGGGGAGCAGTACTTC. Amino acids: CASSLEGRITPGEQYF.

This clone was observed once. The chain has TRBV11-2 and TRBJ2-2, with TRBD2 matching 7 bases. Germline trimming cut 5 bases from V and 1 base from J; bases unmatched to any gene: 4. Germline CDR1 reads SGHAT; CDR2 reads FQNNGV. CDR3 length: 15 amino acids. CDR3 sequence: CASSTGTMNTGELFF. CDR3 nucleotide sequence: TGTGCCAGCAGCACCGGGACTATGAACACCGGGGAGCTGTTTTTT.

This rearrangement joins TRBV10-3 to TRBJ2-1; 13 nucleotides align to TRBD2. The V segment lost 1 base and the J segment 7 bases; nucleotides outside the gene matches: 13. The CDR3 contains 19 residues. Germline V gene data show CDR1 as ENHRY and CDR2 as SYGVKD. The CDR3 sequence is CAISEWVGTSGIQRNEQFF. The CDR3 DNA is TGTGCCATCAGTGAGTGGGTGGGGACTAGCGGGATCCAGCGAAATGAGCAGTTCTTC.

The chain couples TRBV2 to TRBJ2-1; D not resolved. Germline V CDR1 and CDR2: SNHLY, FYNNEI. Between the trimmed V and J ends, which lost 7 bases and 0 bases, there was a span of 7 bases. The CDR3 loop spans 13 amino acids. The CDR3, as DNA: TGTGCCAGCAAGCCCAGCTCCTACAATGAGCAGTTCTTC. Protein sequence: CASKPSSYNEQFF.

V and J are TRBV27 and TRBJ2-3; TRBD2 matches 14 bases. Germline V lookup: CDR1 MNHEY, CDR2 SMNVEV (reference sequence). The CDR3 has 17 residues. V shed 8 bases and J 2 bases; nucleotides not matched to a gene: 9. The CDR3, as DNA: TGTGCCAGCCCCGGACTAGCGGGAGGAGGGGACACAGATACGCAGTATTTT. Amino acids: CASPGLAGGGDTDTQYF.